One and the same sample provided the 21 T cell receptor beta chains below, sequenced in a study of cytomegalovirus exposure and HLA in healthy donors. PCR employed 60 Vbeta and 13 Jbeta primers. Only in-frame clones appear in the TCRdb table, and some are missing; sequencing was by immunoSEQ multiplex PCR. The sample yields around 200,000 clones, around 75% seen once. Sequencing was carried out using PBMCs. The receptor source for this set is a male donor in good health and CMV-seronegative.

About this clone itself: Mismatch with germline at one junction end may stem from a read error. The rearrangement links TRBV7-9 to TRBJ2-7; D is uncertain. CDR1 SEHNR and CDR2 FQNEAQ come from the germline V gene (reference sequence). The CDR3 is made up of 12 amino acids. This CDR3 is CSSSLDRYEQYF. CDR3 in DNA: TGTTCCAGCAGCCTAGATAGATACGAGCAGTACTTC.

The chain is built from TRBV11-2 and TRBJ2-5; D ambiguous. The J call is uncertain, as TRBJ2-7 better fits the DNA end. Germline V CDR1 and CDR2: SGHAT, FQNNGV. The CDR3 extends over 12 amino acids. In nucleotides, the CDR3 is TGTGCCAGCAGCTTAGATCCCTACGAGCAGTACTTC. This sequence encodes CASSLDPYEQYF.

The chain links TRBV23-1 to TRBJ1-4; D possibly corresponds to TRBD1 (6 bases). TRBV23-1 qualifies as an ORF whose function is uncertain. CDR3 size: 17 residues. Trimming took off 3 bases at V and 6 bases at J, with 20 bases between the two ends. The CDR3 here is CASSHRLPGVTDEKLFF. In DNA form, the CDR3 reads TGCGCCAGCAGTCATCGCCTACCAGGGGTGACGGATGAAAAACTGTTTTTT.

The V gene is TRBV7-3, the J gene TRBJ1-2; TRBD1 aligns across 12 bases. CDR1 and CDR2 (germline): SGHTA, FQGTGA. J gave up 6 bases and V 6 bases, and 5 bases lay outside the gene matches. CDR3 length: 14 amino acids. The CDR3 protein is CASSSGTGGDGYTF. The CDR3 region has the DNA TGTGCCAGCAGTTCCGGGACAGGGGGCGATGGCTACACCTTC.

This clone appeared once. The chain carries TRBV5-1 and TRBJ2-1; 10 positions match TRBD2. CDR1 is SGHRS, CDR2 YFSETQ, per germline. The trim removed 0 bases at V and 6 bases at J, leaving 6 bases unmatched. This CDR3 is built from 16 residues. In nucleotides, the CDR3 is TGCGCCAGCAGCTTGGGGTCCACTAGCGGGGCCAATGAGCAGTTCTTC. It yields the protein CASSLGSTSGANEQFF.

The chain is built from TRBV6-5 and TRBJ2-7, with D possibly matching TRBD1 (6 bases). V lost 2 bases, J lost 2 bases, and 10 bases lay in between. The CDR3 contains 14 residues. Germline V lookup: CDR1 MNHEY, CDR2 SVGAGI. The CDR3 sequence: CASSYTDSTYEQYF. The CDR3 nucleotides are TGTGCCAGCAGTTACACGGACAGTACCTACGAGCAGTACTTC.

Here the CDR3 reads CASSLSANYGYTF. CDR3 in DNA: TGTGCCAGCAGTTTATCAGCTAACTATGGCTACACCTTC. The rearrangement links TRBV28 to TRBJ1-2; no clear D gene. The CDR3 totals 13 residues. Germline values: CDR1 MDHEN, CDR2 SYDVKM. V shed 1 base and J shed 0 bases, with 3 bases lying between them.

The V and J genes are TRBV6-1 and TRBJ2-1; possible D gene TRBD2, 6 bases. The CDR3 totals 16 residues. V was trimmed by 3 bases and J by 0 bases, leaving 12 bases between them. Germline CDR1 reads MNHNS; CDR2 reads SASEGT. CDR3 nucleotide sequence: TGTGCCAGCAGTGAGAATGGGGGGAGCTCCTACAATGAGCAGTTCTTC. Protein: CASSENGGSSYNEQFF.

The CDR3 loop is CASSRSGGGYNEQFF. The CDR3 DNA reads as TGTGCCAGCAGCCGAAGCGGGGGGGGATACAATGAGCAGTTCTTC. The rearrangement joins TRBV2 to TRBJ2-1; the match to TRBD2 covers 10 bases. CDR1 and CDR2 (germline): SNHLY, FYNNEI. CDR3 length: 15 amino acids. V was pared by 6 bases and J by 4 bases, with 6 bases of the junction left unmatched.

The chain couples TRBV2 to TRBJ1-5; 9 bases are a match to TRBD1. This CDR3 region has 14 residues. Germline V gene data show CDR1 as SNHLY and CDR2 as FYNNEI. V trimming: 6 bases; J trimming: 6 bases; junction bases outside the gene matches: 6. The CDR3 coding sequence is TGTGCCAGCAGAGATACAGGGGGCAGTCAGCCCCAGCATTTT. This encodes CASRDTGGSQPQHF.

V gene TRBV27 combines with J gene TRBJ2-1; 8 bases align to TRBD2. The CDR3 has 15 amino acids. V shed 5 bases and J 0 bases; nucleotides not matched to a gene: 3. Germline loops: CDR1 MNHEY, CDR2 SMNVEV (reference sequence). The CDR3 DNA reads TGTGCCAGCAGTACCCTAGCGGGCTCCTACAATGAGCAGTTCTTC. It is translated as CASSTLAGSYNEQFF.

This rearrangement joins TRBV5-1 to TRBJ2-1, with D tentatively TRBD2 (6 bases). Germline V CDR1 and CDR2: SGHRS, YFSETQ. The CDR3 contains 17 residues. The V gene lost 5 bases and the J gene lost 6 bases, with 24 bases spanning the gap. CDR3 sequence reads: CASRSGREGIGLNEQFF. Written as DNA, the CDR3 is TGCGCCAGCAGGAGCGGGCGGGAAGGTATTGGTCTCAATGAGCAGTTCTTC.

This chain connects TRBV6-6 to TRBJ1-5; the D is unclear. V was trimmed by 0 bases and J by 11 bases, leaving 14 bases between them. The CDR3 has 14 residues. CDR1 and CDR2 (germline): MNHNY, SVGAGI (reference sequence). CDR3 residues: CASSYSGRYGTQHF. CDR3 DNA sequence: TGTGCCAGCAGTTACTCTGGCAGGTACGGAACCCAGCATTTT.

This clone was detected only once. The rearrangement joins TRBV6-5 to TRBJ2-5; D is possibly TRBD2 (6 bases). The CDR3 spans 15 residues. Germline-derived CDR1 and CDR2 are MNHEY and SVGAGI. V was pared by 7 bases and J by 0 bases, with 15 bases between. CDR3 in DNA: TGTGCCAGCACCAAGCGGGCCAGGGACCAAGAGACCCAGTACTTC. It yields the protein CASTKRARDQETQYF.

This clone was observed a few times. The CDR3, as DNA: TGCAGCGTTTCGCGACAGGGCGGCGAGACCCAGTACTTC. This codes for CSVSRQGGETQYF. The chain joins TRBV29-1 to TRBJ2-5; TRBD1 matches 7 bases. The CDR3 consists of 13 residues. The trim removed 5 bases at V and 5 bases at J, leaving 8 bases unmatched. Germline V gene sequence: CDR1 SQVTM, CDR2 ANQGSEA. The variable domain in full, with the rest retrieved from reference TRBV29-1 and TRBJ2-5, is SAVISQKPSRDICQRGTSLTIQCQVDSQVTMMFWYRQQPGQSLTLIATANQGSEATYESGFVIDKFPISRPNLTFSTLTVSNMSPEDSSIYLCSVSRQGGETQYFGPGTRLLVL.

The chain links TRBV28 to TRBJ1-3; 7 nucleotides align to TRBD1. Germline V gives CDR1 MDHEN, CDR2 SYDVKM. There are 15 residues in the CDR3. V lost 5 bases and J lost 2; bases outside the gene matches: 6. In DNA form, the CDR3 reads TGTGCCAGCAGTATGACAGGGACGGCTGGAAACACCATATATTTT. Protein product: CASSMTGTAGNTIYF.

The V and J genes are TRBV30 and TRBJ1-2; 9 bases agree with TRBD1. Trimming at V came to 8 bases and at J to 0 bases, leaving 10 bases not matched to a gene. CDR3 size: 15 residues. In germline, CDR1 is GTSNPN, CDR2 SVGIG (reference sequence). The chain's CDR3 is CARERGQGTNYGYTF. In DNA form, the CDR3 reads TGTGCCCGCGAAAGAGGACAGGGGACTAACTATGGCTACACCTTC.

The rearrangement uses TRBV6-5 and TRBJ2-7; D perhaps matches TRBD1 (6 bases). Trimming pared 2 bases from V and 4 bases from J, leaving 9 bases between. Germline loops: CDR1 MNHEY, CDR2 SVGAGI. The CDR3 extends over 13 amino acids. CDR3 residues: CASSYGTNYEQYF. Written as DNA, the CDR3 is TGTGCCAGCAGTTACGGGACAAATTACGAGCAGTACTTC.

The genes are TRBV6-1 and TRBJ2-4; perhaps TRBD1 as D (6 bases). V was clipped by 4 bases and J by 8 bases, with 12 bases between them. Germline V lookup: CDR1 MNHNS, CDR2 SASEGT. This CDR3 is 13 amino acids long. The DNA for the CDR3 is TGTGCCAGCAGTGCCCGGGACATGGACATTCAGTACTTC. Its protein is CASSARDMDIQYF.

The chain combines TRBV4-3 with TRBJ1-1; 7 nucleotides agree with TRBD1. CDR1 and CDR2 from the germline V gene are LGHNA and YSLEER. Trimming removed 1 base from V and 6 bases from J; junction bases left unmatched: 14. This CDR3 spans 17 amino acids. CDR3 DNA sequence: TGCGCCAGCAGCCAAGTCACAGGGGCCCCCCGGACGGCTGAAGCTTTCTTT. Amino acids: CASSQVTGAPRTAEAFF.

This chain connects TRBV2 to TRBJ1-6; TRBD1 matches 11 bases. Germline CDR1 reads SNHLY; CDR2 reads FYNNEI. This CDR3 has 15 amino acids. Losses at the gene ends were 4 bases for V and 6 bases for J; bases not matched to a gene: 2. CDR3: CASSAGTGGNSPLHF. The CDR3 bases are TGTGCCAGCAGTGCCGGGACAGGGGGTAATTCACCCCTCCACTTT.